Presented here are 20 T cell receptor beta chains from one specimen sequenced in a study of T-cell reconstitution after alpha-beta-depleted transplantation in children. Preparing the TCRbeta library involved the use of unique molecular identifiers. TCRdb re-called the PCR reads with MiXCR, one entry per CDR3 protein. The repertoire has about 350,000 distinct CDR3 sequences, about 14% of them found once; the top ten carry around 4.5%. The material sequenced was PBMCs, taken from the stem cell graft. These receptors were obtained from a human donor who donated a stem cell graft to a child with Fanconi anemia.

This clonotype was detected many times. DNA of the CDR3: TGCGCCAGCAGCTCAGGACAGGGACTCTACACTGAAGCTTTCTTT. Residues: CASSSGQGLYTEAFF. This rearrangement joins TRBV5-1 to TRBJ1-1; TRBD1 agrees at 8 bases. The CDR3 covers 15 residues. Unmatched junction bases numbered 7, after V lost 3 bases and J lost 3 bases. Germline CDR1 reads SGHRS; CDR2 reads YFSETQ.

This clonotype came up many times. The chain carries TRBV5-1 and TRBJ2-1; 7 bases align to TRBD1. Looked up from germline, CDR1 is SGHRS and CDR2 is YFSETQ. The CDR3 contains 14 residues. Germline trimming cut 3 bases from V and 6 bases from J; bases unmatched to any gene: 6. Here the CDR3 reads CASSSGQVGNEQFF. The CDR3, as DNA: TGCGCCAGCAGCTCCGGACAGGTAGGCAATGAGCAGTTCTTC.

This clonotype was detected ten times or more. This chain connects TRBV4-2 to TRBJ2-1; D call uncertain. CDR3 length equals 13 residues. V gave up 0 bases and J gave up 4 bases, with 4 bases separating them. CDR1 is LGHNA, CDR2 YNFKEQ, per germline. CDR3 in amino acids: CASSQEVYNEQFF. The CDR3 nucleotides read TGTGCCAGCAGCCAAGAGGTATACAATGAGCAGTTCTTC.

This clonotype was detected a few times. A much more abundant neighbour one base away suggests this may be a read error. V and J are TRBV5-1 and TRBJ2-7; D tentatively reads TRBD1 or TRBD2 (6 bases each). The CDR3 covers 13 residues. V shed 0 bases and J shed 5 bases, with 9 bases lying between them. Germline CDR1 SGHRS, CDR2 YFSETQ. Here the CDR3 DNA reads TGCGCCAGCAGCTTGGGGGGGGCCAACGAGCAGTACTTC. Amino acids: CASSLGGANEQYF.

This clonotype was found many times. This rearrangement joins TRBV29-1 to TRBJ2-1; possibly TRBD2 for D (6 bases). Germline CDR1 and CDR2: SQVTM and ANQGSEA. The CDR3 sequence is 13 residues long. Trimming removed 4 bases at V and 2 bases at J, with 9 bases between. The CDR3 DNA sequence: TGCAGCGTTGGGGAGGACACCTACAATGAGCAGTTCTTC. Translation: CSVGEDTYNEQFF.

CDR3 sequence: CASREGQSNQPQHF. DNA for the CDR3: TGTGCCAGCAGAGAGGGACAGTCAAATCAGCCCCAGCATTTT. This chain uses TRBV11-2 with TRBJ1-5; 7 positions agree with TRBD1. This CDR3 comprises 14 residues. V shed 6 bases and J 4 bases; nucleotides not matched to a gene: 6. CDR1 and CDR2 from the germline V gene are SGHAT and FQNNGV.

This clonotype was found many times. The V call is TRBV5-6, the J call TRBJ2-3; a possible D gene is TRBD2 (5 bases). Deletions cut 3 bases from V and 5 bases from J, with 10 bases between. Germline CDR1 is SGHDT and CDR2 is YYEEEE. The length of the CDR3 is 13 residues. CDR3 protein: CASSSRGGDTQYF. In nucleotides, the CDR3 is TGTGCCAGCAGCTCCCGAGGAGGAGATACGCAGTATTTT. The entire variable domain, with the rest obtained from reference TRBV5-6 and TRBJ2-3, is as follows: DAGVTQSPTHLIKTRGQQVTLRCSPKSGHDTVSWYQQALGQGPQFIFQYYEEEERQRGNFPDRFSGHQFPNYSSELNVNALLLGDSALYLCASSSRGGDTQYFGPGTRLTVL.

This clonotype was seen ten or more times. This chain links TRBV2 with TRBJ2-3, with 9 positions matching TRBD2. The germline gives CDR1 SNHLY, CDR2 FYNNEI. The CDR3 runs 16 residues. Unmatched junction bases numbered 9, after V lost 6 bases and J lost 2 bases. The CDR3 DNA reads as TGTGCCAGCAGAGCCGGGACTAGCTTACTCACAGATACGCAGTATTTT. Translating gives CASRAGTSLLTDTQYF.

The sample holds a few counts of this clonotype. The V and J genes are TRBV20-1 and TRBJ2-1; unclear D gene. This CDR3 spans 13 amino acids. Germline CDR1 is DFQATT and CDR2 is SNEGSKA (reference sequence). V was shortened by 5 bases and J by 2 bases, with 10 bases between the two germline ends. As DNA, the CDR3 is TGCAGTGCTTCTATTGACGCCTACAATGAGCAGTTCTTC. This encodes CSASIDAYNEQFF.

This clonotype was seen many times. This chain links TRBV15 with TRBJ1-2, with D tentatively TRBD1 (5 bases). V gave up 0 bases and J gave up 6 bases, with 11 bases separating them. CDR1 and CDR2 from the germline V gene are LNHNV and YYDKDF (reference sequence). The CDR3 runs to 14 residues. The CDR3 DNA follows: TGTGCCACCAGCAGAGATTTAACAGGAGATGGCTACACCTTC. This codes for CATSRDLTGDGYTF.

The sample holds many counts of this clonotype. V gene TRBV20-1 combines with J gene TRBJ2-2; D ambiguous. This CDR3 region has 15 residues. The germline V gene encodes CDR1 DFQATT and CDR2 SNEGSKA (reference sequence). V gave up 0 bases and J gave up 7 bases, with 15 bases separating them. CDR3 in DNA: TGCAGTGCTAGAGATTTAGTGGAGAACTTCGGGGAGCTGTTTTTT. Amino acid sequence: CSARDLVENFGELFF.

This clonotype was detected a few times. The rearrangement joins TRBV27 to TRBJ2-7; D might be TRBD2 (5 bases). V was cut by 6 bases and J by 2 bases, with 17 bases left in between. The CDR3 has 15 amino acids. Germline V gene data show CDR1 as MNHEY and CDR2 as SMNVEV (reference sequence). The CDR3 region has the DNA TGTGCCAGCAGGCAAAGGGAGTACGGACCCTACGAGCAGTACTTC. This encodes CASRQREYGPYEQYF.

The chain joins TRBV24-1 to TRBJ2-3, with D unclear. Between the trimmed V and J ends, which lost 3 bases and 0 bases, there was a span of 15 bases. From germline, CDR1 is KGHDR and CDR2 SFDVKD. The CDR3 spans 17 residues. The CDR3 protein is CATSDPATTPSTDTQYF. The CDR3 nucleotides are TGTGCCACCAGTGATCCAGCGACGACCCCCAGCACAGATACGCAGTATTTT.

The chain recombines TRBV5-5 with TRBJ2-2; TRBD2 agrees at 9 bases. Germline-derived CDR1 and CDR2 are SGHKS and YYEKEE (reference sequence). CDR3 size: 16 residues. V trimming: 4 bases; J trimming: 3 bases; junction bases outside the gene matches: 7. The CDR3 sequence is CASSSPSGVDTGELFF. In DNA, the CDR3 is TGTGCCAGCAGCAGCCCTAGCGGGGTTGACACCGGGGAGCTGTTTTTT. The entire variable domain, with the rest obtained from reference TRBV5-5 and TRBJ2-2, is as follows: DAGVTQSPTHLIKTRGQQVTLRCSPISGHKSVSWYQQVLGQGPQFIFQYYEKEERGRGNFPDRFSARQFPNYSSELNVNALLLGDSALYLCASSSPSGVDTGELFFGEGSRLTVL.

This clonotype was seen repeatedly, ten times or more. The chain links TRBV7-9 to TRBJ1-3; D not certain. Germline CDR1 is SEHNR and CDR2 is FQNEAQ (reference sequence). The length of the CDR3 is 14 residues. V was trimmed by 6 bases and J by 2 bases, leaving 11 bases between them. Here the CDR3 reads CASSLQSPGNTIYF. For the CDR3, the DNA is TGTGCCAGCAGTTTACAGAGTCCTGGAAACACCATATATTTT. Together with reference TRBV7-9 and TRBJ1-3, the CDR3 gives the full variable domain: DTGVSQNPRHKITKRGQNVTFRCDPISEHNRLYWYRQTLGQGPEFLTYFQNEAQLEKSRLLSDRFSAERPKGSFSTLEIQRTEQGDSAMYLCASSLQSPGNTIYFGEGSWLTVV.

In this sample, this clonotype turned up many times. V usage is TRBV5-1 and J usage is TRBJ2-7; D is uncertain. This CDR3 contains 16 residues. V lost 4 bases and J lost 4, with 21 bases in between. Germline loops: CDR1 SGHRS, CDR2 YFSETQ. CDR3 in DNA: TGCGCCAGCAGCCTGGAACCCCACCGCTGCGTTTACGAGCAGTACGTC. Protein: CASSLEPHRCVYEQYV.

The rearrangement joins TRBV20-1 to TRBJ2-5, with a tentative D call TRBD2 (5 bases). The CDR3 contains 14 residues. The V gene lost 5 bases and the J gene lost 3 bases, with 16 bases spanning the gap. The V gene's germline CDR1 is DFQATT and CDR2 SNEGSKA (reference sequence). The CDR3: CSASDGLAKETQYF. The CDR3 bases are TGCAGTGCTTCCGATGGGCTAGCAAAAGAGACCCAGTACTTC.

This rearrangement joins TRBV6-1 to TRBJ2-7, with 8 bases identical to TRBD2. The CDR3 covers 14 residues. The germline V gene has CDR1 MNHNS and CDR2 SASEGT. With 6 bases clipped from V and 3 bases from J, the junction kept 7 bases outside the gene matches. The CDR3 is CASRMSGGDYEQYF. The CDR3 DNA sequence: TGTGCCAGCAGGATGAGCGGGGGCGACTACGAGCAGTACTTC.

This clonotype turned up a few times. This sequence joins TRBV4-3 and TRBJ2-2; D is perhaps TRBD1 or TRBD2 (5 bases each). Trimming cost V 0 bases and J 4 bases, with 15 bases left between them. Germline V gene lookup returns CDR1 LGHNA and CDR2 YSLEER. The CDR3 covers 17 residues. The DNA for the CDR3 is TGCGCCAGCAGCCAAGATGTGCCGGGACGCGGCACCGGGGAGCTGTTTTTT. It yields the protein CASSQDVPGRGTGELFF.

This clonotype was counted between two and nine times. V usage is TRBV12-3 or TRBV12-4 and J usage is TRBJ2-1; 9 nucleotides line up with TRBD2. The CDR3 is 15 amino acids. J was trimmed by 10 bases and V by 6 bases; bases with no gene match: 13. The chain's CDR3 is CASRIGTSKLYEQFF. The CDR3 nucleotides are TGTGCCAGCAGAATCGGGACTAGCAAGCTTTACGAGCAGTTCTTC.